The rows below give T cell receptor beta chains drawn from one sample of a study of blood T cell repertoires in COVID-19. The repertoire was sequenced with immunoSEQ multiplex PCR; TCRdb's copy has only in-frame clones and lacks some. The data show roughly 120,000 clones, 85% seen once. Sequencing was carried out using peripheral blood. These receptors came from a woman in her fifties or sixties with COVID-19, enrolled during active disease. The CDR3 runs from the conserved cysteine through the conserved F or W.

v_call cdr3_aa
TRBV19 CATSDRGVRSSYEQYF
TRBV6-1 CASSETGETQYF
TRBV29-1 CSAEGPRREDYGYTF
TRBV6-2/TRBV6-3 CASSYELAGDTQYF
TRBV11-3 CASSFQRGGILDTQYF
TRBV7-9 CASRPLGYEQYF
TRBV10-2 CASNTTASNQPQHF
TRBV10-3 CAISYRGGSYNEQFF
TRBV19 CASSIAWDRVGGANVLTF
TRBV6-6 CASSPPGTVNTEAFF
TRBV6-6 CASSQGTGGYLATNEKLFF
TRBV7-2 CASSLSGGAPETQYF
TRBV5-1 CASSLAVTETGELFF
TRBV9 CASSFGLADTQYF
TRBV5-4 CASSGTGGLSGNTIYF
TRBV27 CASSTRTGDTDTQYF
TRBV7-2 CASSSTANYGYTF
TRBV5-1 CASSLDTVPGQVIMNTEAFF
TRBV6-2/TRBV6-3 CASSSTGTIGDSPLHF
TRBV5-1 CASSRSGNTEAFF
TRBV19 CASTQSGIPYYGYTF
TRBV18 CASSPSTGGAGYEQYF
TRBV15 CATSSDRDTGELFF
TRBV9 CASSGQGSNYGYTF
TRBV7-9 CASSLGAGTLNTEAFF
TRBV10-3 CATSTSGGENEQFF
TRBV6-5 CASSAMGGSNSPLHF
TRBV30 CAWSGTDDQPQHF
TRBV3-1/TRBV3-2 CASSQDRDYPRETQYF
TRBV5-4 CASSKTGIYGYTF
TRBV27 CASSLRSVRGSNQPQHF
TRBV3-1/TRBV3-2 CASSQDLQGGGYTF
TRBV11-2 CASSLDRSSQFF
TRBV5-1 CASSLTDYGYTF
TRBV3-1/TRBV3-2 CASSPGGIYEAFF